Included here is one T cell receptor beta chain sequence, with context. Its antigen is not known. V lost 1 base and J 2 bases, leaving 13 bases between the germline ends. The V gene's germline CDR1 is SGDLS and CDR2 YYNGEE. The CDR3 loop spans 16 amino acids. The sample is drawn from a study of cytotoxic CD8 clonotypes in ibrutinib-treated CLL. Study-wide context: Within the patient group, around twelve were relapsed/refractory and about 15 treatment-naive, and approximately 17 were IGHV unmutated. General study results and limits: Researchers report that baseline clonality outpaced age-matched healthy donors and tracked circulating CD8+ T-cell counts. The study found public clonotypes uncommon, contracting or stable on treatment.

The repertoire was sequenced with immunoSEQ multiplex PCR; TCRdb's copy has only in-frame clones and lacks some. The sample has roughly 200,000 clones; roughly 79% are singletons. This material consisted of PBMCs, taken after 12 months of ibrutinib treatment. This receptor was taken from a human donor with chronic lymphocytic leukemia. The rearrangement links TRBV9 to TRBJ2-1, with D possibly TRBD2 on 6 matching bases. CDR3 loop: CASSVHGGLTYNEQFF. DNA of the CDR3: TGTGCCAGCAGCGTACACGGGGGACTCACCTACAATGAGCAGTTCTTC.